The clone carrying this T cell receptor beta chain has ten or more counts. Its antigen is still unknown. This sample is drawn from a study of early T cells in non-severe SARS-CoV-2 infection. Study-wide results and caveats: In VDJdb matching, anti-spike CD8 responses were favored while private and CD4 specificities went missing.

Losses at the gene ends were 4 bases for V and 5 bases for J; bases not matched to a gene: 11. Germline CDR1 and CDR2: SGHRS and YFSETQ. The CDR3 covers 17 residues. TCRdb independently ran MiXCR on the 5' RACE reads; one entry per CDR3 protein. The sample lists around 27,000 distinct CDR3 sequences, roughly 6.6% occurring once. V usage is TRBV5-1 and J usage is TRBJ2-3; 12 nucleotides match TRBD1. Specimen: whole blood. The sequence came from an adult who was a healthcare worker with PCR-confirmed SARS-CoV-2 infection or an uninfected control (not recorded which). DNA of the CDR3: TGCGCCAGCAGCGCCTCCGGGACAGGGGGCTTCGGAGATACGCAGTATTTT. Encoded protein: CASSASGTGGFGDTQYF.